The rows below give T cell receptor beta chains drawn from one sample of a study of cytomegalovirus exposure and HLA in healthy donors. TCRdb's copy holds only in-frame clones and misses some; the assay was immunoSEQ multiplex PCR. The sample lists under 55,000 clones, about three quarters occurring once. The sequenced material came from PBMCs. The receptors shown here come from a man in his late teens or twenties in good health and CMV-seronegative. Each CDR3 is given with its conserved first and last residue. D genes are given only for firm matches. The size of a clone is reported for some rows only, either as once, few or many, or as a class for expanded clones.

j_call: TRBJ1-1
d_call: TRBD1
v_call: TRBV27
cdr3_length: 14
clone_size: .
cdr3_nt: TGTGCCAGCAGGCTGGGACAGATGAACACTGAAGCTTTCTTT
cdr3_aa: CASRLGQMNTEAFF

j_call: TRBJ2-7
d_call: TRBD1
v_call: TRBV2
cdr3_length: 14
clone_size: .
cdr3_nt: TGTGCCAGCAGCGCTTTAGGACAGGGTAACGAGCAGTACTTC
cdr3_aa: CASSALGQGNEQYF

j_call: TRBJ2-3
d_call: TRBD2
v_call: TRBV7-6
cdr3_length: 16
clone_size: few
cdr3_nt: TGTGCCAGCAGCTTAAGTTTTGCGGGAGGGACAGATACGCAGTATTTT
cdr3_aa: CASSLSFAGGTDTQYF

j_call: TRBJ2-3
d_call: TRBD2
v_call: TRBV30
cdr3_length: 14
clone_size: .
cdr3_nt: TGTGCCTGGAGTGCGGGACTAAACACAGATACGCAGTATTTT
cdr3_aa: CAWSAGLNTDTQYF

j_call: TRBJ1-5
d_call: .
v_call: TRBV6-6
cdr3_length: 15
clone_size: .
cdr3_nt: TGTGCCAGCAGTTACGGGCAGTATAGCAATCAGCCCCAGCATTTT
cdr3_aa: CASSYGQYSNQPQHF

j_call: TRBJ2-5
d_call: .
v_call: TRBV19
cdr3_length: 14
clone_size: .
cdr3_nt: TGTGCCAGTAGAGCCCAGGGGAGCGGAGAGACCCAGTACTTC
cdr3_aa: CASRAQGSGETQYF

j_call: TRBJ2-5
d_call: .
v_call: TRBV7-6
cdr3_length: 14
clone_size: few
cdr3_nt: TGTGCCAGCAGCTCCGATGGGGGCATAGAGACCCAGTACTTC
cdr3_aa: CASSSDGGIETQYF

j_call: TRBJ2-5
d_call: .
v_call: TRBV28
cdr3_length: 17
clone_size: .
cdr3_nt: TGTGCCAGCAGCTTCTCTCGCGACAAGGGAGGCCAAGAGACCCAGTACTTC
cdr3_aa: CASSFSRDKGGQETQYF

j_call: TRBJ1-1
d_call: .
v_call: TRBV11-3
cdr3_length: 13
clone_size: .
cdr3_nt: TGTGCCAGCAGCTCCAGGGTGAACACTGAAGCTTTCTTT
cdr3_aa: CASSSRVNTEAFF

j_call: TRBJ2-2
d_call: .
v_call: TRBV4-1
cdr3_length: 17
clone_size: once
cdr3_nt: TGCGCCAGCAGCCAAATCCCCCCGAGCGCGGACACCGGGGAGCTGTTTTTT
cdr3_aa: CASSQIPPSADTGELFF

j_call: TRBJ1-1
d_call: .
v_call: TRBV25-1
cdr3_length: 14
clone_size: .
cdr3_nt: TGTGCCAGCAGTGACCGTGTTTTGAACACTGAAGCTTTCTTT
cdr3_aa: CASSDRVLNTEAFF

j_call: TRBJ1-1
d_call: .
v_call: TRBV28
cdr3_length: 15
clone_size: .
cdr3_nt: TGTGCCAGCAGTCTTGGATGGGTGGGGAGCACTGAAGCTTTCTTT
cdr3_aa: CASSLGWVGSTEAFF

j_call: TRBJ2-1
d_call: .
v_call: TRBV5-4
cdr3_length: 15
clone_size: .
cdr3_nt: TGTGCCAGCAGCACCGGGCTCCAGAGGGCGAGTGAGCAGTTCTTC
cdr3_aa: CASSTGLQRASEQFF

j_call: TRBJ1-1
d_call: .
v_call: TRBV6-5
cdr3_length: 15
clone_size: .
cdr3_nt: TGTGCCAGCAGTCCGGGGGGTTCGTCGAACACTGAAGCTTTCTTT
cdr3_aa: CASSPGGSSNTEAFF

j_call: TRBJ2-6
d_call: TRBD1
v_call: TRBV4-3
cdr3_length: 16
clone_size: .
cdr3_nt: TGCGCCAGCAGTGAAGGGGGCGTCTCCGGGGCCAACGTCCTGACTTTC
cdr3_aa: CASSEGGVSGANVLTF

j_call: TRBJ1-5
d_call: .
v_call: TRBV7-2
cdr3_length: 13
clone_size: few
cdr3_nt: TGTGCCAGCAGCTCGTCGGGGAATCAGCCCCAGCATTTT
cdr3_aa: CASSSSGNQPQHF

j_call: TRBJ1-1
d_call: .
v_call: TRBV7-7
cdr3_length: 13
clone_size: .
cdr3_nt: TGTGCTAGCAGCCTGGGACAGAACACTGAAGCTTTCTTT
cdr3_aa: CASSLGQNTEAFF

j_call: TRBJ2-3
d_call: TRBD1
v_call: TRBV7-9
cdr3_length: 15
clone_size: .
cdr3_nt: TGTGCCAGCTCGAGCACAGGGGGCATTGCAGATACGCAGTATTTT
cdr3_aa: CASSSTGGIADTQYF

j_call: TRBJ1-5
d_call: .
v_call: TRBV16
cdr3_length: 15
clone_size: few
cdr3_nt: TGTGCCAGCAGCCAATCGGCGGCAGGGTATCAGCCCCAGCATTTT
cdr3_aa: CASSQSAAGYQPQHF

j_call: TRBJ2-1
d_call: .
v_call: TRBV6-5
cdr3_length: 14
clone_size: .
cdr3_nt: TGTGCCAGCAGGGATGCGGTAGCCTACAATGAGCAGTTCTTC
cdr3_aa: CASRDAVAYNEQFF

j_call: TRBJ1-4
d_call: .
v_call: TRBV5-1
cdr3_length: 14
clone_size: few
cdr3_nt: TGCGCCAGCTCCCCCGAAGTGGGGCTTGAAAAACTGTTTTTT
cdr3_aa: CASSPEVGLEKLFF

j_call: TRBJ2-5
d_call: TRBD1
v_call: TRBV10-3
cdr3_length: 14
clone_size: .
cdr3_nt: TGTGCCATCAGGGCCGTGGGACAGGGGACGACCCAGTACTTC
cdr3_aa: CAIRAVGQGTTQYF

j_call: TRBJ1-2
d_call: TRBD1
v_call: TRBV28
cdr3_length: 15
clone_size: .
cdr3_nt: TGTGCCAGCAGGATACCGGGACAGCCGTTCGGGGGCTACACCTTC
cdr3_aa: CASRIPGQPFGGYTF